This entry concerns a single T cell receptor (beta chain). Per the germline V gene, CDR1 is SNHLY and CDR2 is FYNNEI. The CDR3 is 13 residues long. V lost 7 bases, J lost 0 bases, and 9 bases lay in between. Clones were read by immunoSEQ multiplex PCR, and TCRdb kept only the in-frame ones, dropping some. The sample lists 250,000 to 300,000 clones; approximately 91% were seen once. The data were taken from a study of blood T cell repertoires in COVID-19. Study background: T cells, B-cell-depleted T cells, or PBMCs provided the cDNA or gDNA that served as material.

The sample consisted of PBMCs or T cells enriched from blood (not recorded which). V usage is TRBV2 and J usage is TRBJ2-5, with unresolved D. The TCR originated in a woman between 25 and 40 years old who had recovered from COVID-19. CDR3 region: CASNTEYQETQYF. CDR3 nucleotides: TGTGCCAGCAATACAGAGTACCAAGAGACCCAGTACTTC.